These 6 T cell receptor beta chains share one sample of origin, sequenced in a study of cytomegalovirus exposure and HLA in healthy donors. The PCR employed 60 Vbeta primers together with 13 Jbeta primers. The repertoire was sequenced with immunoSEQ multiplex PCR; TCRdb's copy has only in-frame clones and lacks some. This sample has around 120,000 clones, with roughly 80% found just once. Material for sequencing was PBMCs. These receptors all come from a woman aged 40 to 49 in good health and CMV-seropositive.

This chain joins TRBV7-2 and TRBJ1-2; 12 bases are shared with TRBD1. The germline V gene has CDR1 SGHTA and CDR2 FQGNSA. The CDR3 is 15 amino acids. The V segment lost 2 bases and the J segment 8 bases; nucleotides outside the gene matches: 6. The CDR3 is CASSLKGQGASGYTF. CDR3 nucleotides: TGTGCCAGCAGCTTAAAGGGACAGGGGGCTTCGGGCTACACCTTC.

The CDR3 DNA follows: TGTGCCAGCAGCGCTAGCGGGTTGTACGAGCAGTACTTC. This codes for CASSASGLYEQYF. The chain combines TRBV7-9 with TRBJ2-7; 8 positions match TRBD2. Germline assignment: CDR1 SEHNR and CDR2 FQNEAQ (reference sequence). This CDR3 comprises 13 residues. The V gene end was trimmed by 5 bases and the J gene end by 4 bases; junction bases not matched to a gene: 4.

V gene TRBV7-9 combines with J gene TRBJ2-7, with 9 bases matching TRBD1. The CDR3 sequence is 17 residues long. Germline trimming cut 3 bases from V and 0 bases from J; bases unmatched to any gene: 9. CDR1 and CDR2 (germline): SEHNR, FQNEAQ (reference sequence). The CDR3 nucleotides read TGTGCCAGCAGCTTGAGGTTGGGGACAGGGAGCTCCTACGAGCAGTACTTC. Translating it yields CASSLRLGTGSSYEQYF.

This clone has just a few counts. The V call is TRBV7-3, the J call TRBJ2-5; 7 bases line up with TRBD2. The CDR3 is 13 amino acids. V gave up 4 bases and J gave up 5 bases; unmatched junction bases: 4. CDR1 is SGHTA, CDR2 FQGTGA, per germline. This CDR3 reads CASSYLAGETQYF. As DNA, the CDR3 is TGTGCCAGCAGCTACTTAGCGGGCGAGACCCAGTACTTC.

The chain combines TRBV15 with TRBJ1-1, with D hard to call. The CDR3 loop spans 14 amino acids. V shed 1 base and J shed 5 bases, with 11 bases lying between them. The V gene's germline CDR1 is LNHNV and CDR2 YYDKDF (reference sequence). CDR3 in amino acids: CATSRVEGWTEAFF. CDR3 DNA: TGTGCCACCAGCAGAGTGGAGGGTTGGACTGAAGCTTTCTTT.

The V and J genes are TRBV6-1 and TRBJ1-5; weak D call: TRBD1 (6 bases). This CDR3 has 14 amino acids. Trimming shortened V by 3 bases and J by 1 base, and 7 bases separated the two germline ends. Germline V gene data show CDR1 as MNHNS and CDR2 as SASEGT. The CDR3 nucleotides read TGTGCCAGCAGTGACAGGGGAAGCAATCAGCCCCAGCATTTT. It specifies CASSDRGSNQPQHF.